This T cell receptor beta chain was observed in a study of shared clonotypes between healthy human individuals. Study overall: The cohort comprised a couple of women and a few men. Their ages spanned 18 to 49 years.

The length of the CDR3 is 16 residues. CDR1 is SGHVS, CDR2 FNYEAQ, per germline. J lost 8 bases, V lost 5 bases, and 10 bases had no gene match. Generated by immunoSEQ multiplex PCR, the TCRdb table keeps only in-frame clones and is missing some. The sample gives fewer than 700,000 clones, roughly four fifths of which show up once; 12% is in the top ten. Sequencing was performed on PBMCs. The V and J genes are TRBV7-6 and TRBJ2-1, with TRBD2 matching over 12 bases. The receptor comes from a woman aged 40 to 50 in good health. Some clones in this sample may be carry-over from other donors' samples. The CDR3 loop reads CASSERRLAGGDEQFF. For the CDR3, the DNA is TGTGCCAGCAGCGAAAGAAGGCTAGCGGGAGGGGATGAGCAGTTCTTC.